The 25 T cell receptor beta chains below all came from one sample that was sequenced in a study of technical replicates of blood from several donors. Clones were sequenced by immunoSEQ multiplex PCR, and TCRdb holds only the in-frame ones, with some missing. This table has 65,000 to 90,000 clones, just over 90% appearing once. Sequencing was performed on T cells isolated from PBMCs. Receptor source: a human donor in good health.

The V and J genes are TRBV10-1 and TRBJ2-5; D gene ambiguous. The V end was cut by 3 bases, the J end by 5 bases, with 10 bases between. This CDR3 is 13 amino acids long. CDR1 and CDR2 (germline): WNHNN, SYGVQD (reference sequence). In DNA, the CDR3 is TGCGCCAGCAGTGAATACCCCCGGGAGACCCAGTACTTC. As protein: CASSEYPRETQYF.

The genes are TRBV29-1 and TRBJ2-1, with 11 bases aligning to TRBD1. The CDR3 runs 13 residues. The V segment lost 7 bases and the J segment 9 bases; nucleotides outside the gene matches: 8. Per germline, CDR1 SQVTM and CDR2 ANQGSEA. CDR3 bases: TGCAGCGACCTTGGACAGGGGGCGGGTGAGCAGTTCTTC. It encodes CSDLGQGAGEQFF.

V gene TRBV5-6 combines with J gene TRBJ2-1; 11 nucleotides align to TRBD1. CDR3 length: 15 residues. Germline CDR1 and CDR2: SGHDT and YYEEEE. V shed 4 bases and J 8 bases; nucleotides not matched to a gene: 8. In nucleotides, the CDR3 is TGTGCCAGCAGCGGGACAGGGGGGTCCTCGGATGAGCAGTTCTTC. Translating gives CASSGTGGSSDEQFF.

CDR3 in DNA: TGCGCCAGCAGCCCCTTGACAGGGGACGGTGCCACCGGGGAGCTGTTTTTT. This translates into CASSPLTGDGATGELFF. The rearrangement uses TRBV5-1 and TRBJ2-2; 8 positions match TRBD1. Germline CDR1 and CDR2: SGHRS and YFSETQ. The CDR3 has 17 amino acids. Losses at the gene ends were 4 bases for V and 4 bases for J; bases not matched to a gene: 12.

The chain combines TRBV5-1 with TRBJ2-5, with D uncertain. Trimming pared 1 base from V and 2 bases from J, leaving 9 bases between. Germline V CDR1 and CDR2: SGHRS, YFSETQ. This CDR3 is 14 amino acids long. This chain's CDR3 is CASSLSSIQETQYF. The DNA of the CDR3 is TGCGCCAGCAGCTTGTCTAGTATTCAAGAGACCCAGTACTTC.

CDR3 sequence reads: CASSLNVAGGFYNEQFF. CDR3 nucleotides: TGCGCCAGCAGCTTGAACGTTGCGGGAGGGTTTTACAATGAGCAGTTCTTC. V usage is TRBV5-1 and J usage is TRBJ2-1, with TRBD2 matching 9 bases. V dropped 1 base and J dropped 4; count of bases not matched to a gene: 9. This CDR3 spans 17 amino acids. The V gene's germline CDR1 is SGHRS and CDR2 YFSETQ.

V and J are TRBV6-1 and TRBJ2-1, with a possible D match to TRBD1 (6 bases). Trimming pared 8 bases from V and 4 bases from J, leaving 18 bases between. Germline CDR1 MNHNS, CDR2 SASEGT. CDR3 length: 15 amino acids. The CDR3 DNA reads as TGTGCCAGCCTAGTAGTGACAGGAAAATACAATGAGCAGTTCTTC. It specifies CASLVVTGKYNEQFF.

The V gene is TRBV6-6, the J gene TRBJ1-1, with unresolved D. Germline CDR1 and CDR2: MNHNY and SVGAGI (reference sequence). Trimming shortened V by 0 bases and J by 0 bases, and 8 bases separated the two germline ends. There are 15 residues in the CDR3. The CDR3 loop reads CASSYSRVMNTEAFF. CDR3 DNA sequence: TGTGCCAGCAGTTACTCGAGGGTTATGAACACTGAAGCTTTCTTT.

The CDR3 is CASGTTIRSYEQYF. CDR3 sequence (DNA): TGCGCCAGCGGTACCACAATCCGTTCCTACGAGCAGTACTTC. This sequence joins TRBV5-1 and TRBJ2-7; the D is unclear. CDR1 and CDR2 from the germline V gene are SGHRS and YFSETQ. Trimming removed 7 bases from V and 1 base from J, with 15 bases in between. The CDR3 runs 14 residues.

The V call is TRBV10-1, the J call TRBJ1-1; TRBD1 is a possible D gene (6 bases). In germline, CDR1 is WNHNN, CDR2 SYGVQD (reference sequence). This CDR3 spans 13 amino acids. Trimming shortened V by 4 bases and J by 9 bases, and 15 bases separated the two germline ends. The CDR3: CASSGQGQLKAFF. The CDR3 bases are TGCGCCAGCAGTGGACAAGGACAGTTAAAAGCTTTCTTT.

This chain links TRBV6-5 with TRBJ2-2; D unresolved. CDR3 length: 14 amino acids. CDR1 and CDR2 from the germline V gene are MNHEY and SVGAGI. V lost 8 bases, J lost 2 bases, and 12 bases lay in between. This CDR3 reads CASQLGRNTGELFF. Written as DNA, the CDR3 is TGTGCCAGCCAGTTGGGCAGAAACACCGGGGAGCTGTTTTTT.

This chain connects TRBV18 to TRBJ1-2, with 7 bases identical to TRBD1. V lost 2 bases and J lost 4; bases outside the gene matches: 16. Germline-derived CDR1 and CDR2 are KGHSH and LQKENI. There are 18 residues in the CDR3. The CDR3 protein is CASSPLEVRDSSVYGYTF. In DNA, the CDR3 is TGTGCCAGCTCACCATTGGAGGTACGGGACAGCTCGGTCTATGGCTACACCTTC.

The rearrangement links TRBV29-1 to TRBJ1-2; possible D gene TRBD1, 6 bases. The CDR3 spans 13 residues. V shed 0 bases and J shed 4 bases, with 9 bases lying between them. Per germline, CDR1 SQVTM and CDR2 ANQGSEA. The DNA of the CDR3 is TGCAGCGTTGAAGATCCGGACAGCTATGGCTACACCTTC. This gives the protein CSVEDPDSYGYTF.

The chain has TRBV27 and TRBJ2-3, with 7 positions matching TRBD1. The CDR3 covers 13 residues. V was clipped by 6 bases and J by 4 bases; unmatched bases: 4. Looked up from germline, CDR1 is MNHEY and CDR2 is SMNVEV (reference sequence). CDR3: CASSRTGPDTQYF. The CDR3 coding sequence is TGTGCCAGCAGCCGGACAGGACCAGATACGCAGTATTTT.

CDR3 bases: TGTGCCGGAGGAGATACGCAGTATTTT. As protein: CAGGDTQYF. The chain couples TRBV30 to TRBJ2-3; possible D gene TRBD2, 5 bases. Trimming removed 8 bases at V and 5 bases at J, with 5 bases between. CDR1 is GTSNPN, CDR2 SVGIG, per germline (reference sequence). The CDR3 runs to 9 residues.

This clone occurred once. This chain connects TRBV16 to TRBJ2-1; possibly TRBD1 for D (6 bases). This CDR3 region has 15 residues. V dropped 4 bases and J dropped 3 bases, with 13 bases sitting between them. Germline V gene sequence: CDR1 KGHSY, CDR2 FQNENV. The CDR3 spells CASSPEGQLYNEQFF. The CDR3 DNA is TGTGCCAGCAGCCCCGAGGGACAACTCTACAATGAGCAGTTCTTC.

The CDR3 coding sequence is TGTGCCAGCAGGCGGGGACGGGTTGGTCCCAATGAGCAGTTCTTC. This sequence encodes CASRRGRVGPNEQFF. The V gene is TRBV6-6, the J gene TRBJ2-1, with D maybe TRBD2 (6 bases). The CDR3 loop spans 15 amino acids. In germline, CDR1 is MNHNY, CDR2 SVGAGI (reference sequence). Trimming took 6 bases from V and 6 from J, leaving 18 bases between them.

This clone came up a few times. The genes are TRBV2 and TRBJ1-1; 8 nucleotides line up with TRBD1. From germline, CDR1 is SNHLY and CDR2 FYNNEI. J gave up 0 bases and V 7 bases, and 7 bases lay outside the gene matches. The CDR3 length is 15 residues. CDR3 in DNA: TGTGCCAGCACGTTCAGGACAGGGCTGAACACTGAAGCTTTCTTT. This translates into CASTFRTGLNTEAFF.

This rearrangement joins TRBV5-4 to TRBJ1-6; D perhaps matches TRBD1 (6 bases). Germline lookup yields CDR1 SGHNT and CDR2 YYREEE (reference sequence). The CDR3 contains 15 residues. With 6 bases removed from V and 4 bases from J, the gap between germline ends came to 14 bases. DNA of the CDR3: TGTGCCAGCACCAAGAAGGACAGTTATAATTCACCCCTCCACTTT. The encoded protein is CASTKKDSYNSPLHF.

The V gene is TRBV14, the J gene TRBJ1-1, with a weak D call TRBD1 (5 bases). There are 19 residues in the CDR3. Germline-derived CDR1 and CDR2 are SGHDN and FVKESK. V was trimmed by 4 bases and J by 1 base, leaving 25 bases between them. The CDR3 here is CASSPTGSWGENTNTEAFF. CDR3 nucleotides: TGTGCCAGCAGCCCAACCGGTAGTTGGGGGGAAAACACGAACACTGAAGCTTTCTTT.

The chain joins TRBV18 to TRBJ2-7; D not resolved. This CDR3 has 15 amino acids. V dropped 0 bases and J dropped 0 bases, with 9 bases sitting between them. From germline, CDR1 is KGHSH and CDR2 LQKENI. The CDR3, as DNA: TGTGCCAGCTCACCACCTACAGCTTTCTCCTACGAGCAGTACTTC. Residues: CASSPPTAFSYEQYF.

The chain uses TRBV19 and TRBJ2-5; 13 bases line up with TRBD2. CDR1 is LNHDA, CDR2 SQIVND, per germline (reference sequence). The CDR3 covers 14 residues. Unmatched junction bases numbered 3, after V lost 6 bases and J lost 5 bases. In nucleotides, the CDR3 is TGTGCCAGTAGCACGACTAGCGGGGGGGAGACCCAGTACTTC. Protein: CASSTTSGGETQYF.

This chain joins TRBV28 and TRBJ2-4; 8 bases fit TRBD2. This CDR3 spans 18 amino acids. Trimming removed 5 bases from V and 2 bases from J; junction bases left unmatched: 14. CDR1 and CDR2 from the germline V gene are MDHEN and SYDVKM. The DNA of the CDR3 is TGTGCCAGCAGTGACGGTGGCCTAGCGGGTAATACCAAAAACATTCAGTACTTC. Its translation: CASSDGGLAGNTKNIQYF.

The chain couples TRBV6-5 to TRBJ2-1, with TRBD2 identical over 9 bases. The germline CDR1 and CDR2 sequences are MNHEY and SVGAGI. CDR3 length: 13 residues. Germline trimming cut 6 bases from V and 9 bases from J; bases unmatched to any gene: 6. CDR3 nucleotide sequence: TGTGCCAGCAGGGGACTAGCCTCGGGTGAGCAGTTCTTC. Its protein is CASRGLASGEQFF.

CDR3 region: CASSVTASNYGYTF. Here the CDR3 DNA reads TGTGCCAGCAGCGTGACAGCGTCTAACTATGGCTACACCTTC. This chain connects TRBV9 to TRBJ1-2; maybe TRBD1 (5 bases). CDR3 length equals 14 residues. V lost 2 bases, J lost 0 bases, and 8 bases lay in between. CDR1 is SGDLS and CDR2 is YYNGEE in the germline V gene.